This T cell receptor beta chain was documented in a study of blood T cell repertoires in COVID-19. V dropped 6 bases and J dropped 5 bases, with 19 bases sitting between them. Germline V lookup: CDR1 MDHEN, CDR2 SYDVKM. The CDR3 has 15 amino acids. This clone was detected only once. Libraries were prepared by immunoSEQ multiplex PCR; TCRdb keeps only in-frame clonotypes and omits some of them. The repertoire includes under 250,000 clones, about 83% of them detected once, and around 4% sits in the top ten. The sequenced sample consisted of peripheral blood. The chain uses TRBV28 and TRBJ2-5, with D tentatively TRBD1 (6 bases). The receptor was isolated from a man aged 45-65 years with acute or convalescent COVID-19. The CDR3 protein is CASSRRGHPGETQYF. The CDR3 nucleotides read TGTGCCAGCAGCCGCCGGGGACACCCTGGGGAGACCCAGTACTTC.